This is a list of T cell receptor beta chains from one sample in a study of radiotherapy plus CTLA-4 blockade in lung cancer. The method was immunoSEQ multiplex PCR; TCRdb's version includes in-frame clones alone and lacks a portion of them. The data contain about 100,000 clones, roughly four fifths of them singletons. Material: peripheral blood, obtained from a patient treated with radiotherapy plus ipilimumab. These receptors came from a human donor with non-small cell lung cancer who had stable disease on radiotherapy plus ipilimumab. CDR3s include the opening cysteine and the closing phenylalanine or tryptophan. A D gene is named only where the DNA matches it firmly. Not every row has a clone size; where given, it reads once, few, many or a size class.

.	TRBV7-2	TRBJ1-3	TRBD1	TGTGCCAGCAGCAGGGGACAGGGGGCATCTTCTGGAAACACCATATATTTT	CASSRGQGASSGNTIYF
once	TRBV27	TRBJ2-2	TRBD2	TGTGCCAGCCAGAGGCGGGGGGACTACACCGGGGAGCTGTTTTTT	CASQRRGDYTGELFF
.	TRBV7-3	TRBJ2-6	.	TGTGCCAGCAGCTTATCTCCCGGGAAGTCTGGGGCCAACGTCCTGACTTTC	CASSLSPGKSGANVLTF
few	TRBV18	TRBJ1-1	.	TGTGCCAGCTCACCGGCAGGGGAGAACACTGAAGCTTTCTTT	CASSPAGENTEAFF
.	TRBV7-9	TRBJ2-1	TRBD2	TGTGCCAGCAGCTCAGTCAGGAGCGGGAGTCGAAAGGGCAATGAGCAGTTCTTC	CASSSVRSGSRKGNEQFF
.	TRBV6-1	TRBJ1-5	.	TGTGCCAGCAGTGATTTAGCTGTTAGTAGCAATCAGCCCCAGCATTTT	CASSDLAVSSNQPQHF
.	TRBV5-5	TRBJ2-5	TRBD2	TGTGCCAGCAGCTTGGGCCCGGGACTAGCGGTTCAAGAGACCCAGTACTTC	CASSLGPGLAVQETQYF
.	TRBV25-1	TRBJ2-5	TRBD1	TGTGCCAGCGCGAGACAGGGACCAGGAGAGACCCAGTACTTC	CASARQGPGETQYF
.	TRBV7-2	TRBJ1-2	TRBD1	TGTGCCAGCAGCTTGGACAGGGTGTATGGCTACACCTTC	CASSLDRVYGYTF
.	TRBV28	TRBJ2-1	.	TGTGCCAGCAGCTCTCTAGGGGGGTACAATGAGCAGTTCTTC	CASSSLGGYNEQFF
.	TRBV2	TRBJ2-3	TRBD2	TGTGCCAGCACCTTAGCGGGGGGGTTTGGAGATACGCAGTATTTT	CASTLAGGFGDTQYF
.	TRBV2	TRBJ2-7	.	TGTGCCAGCAGTGAAGAGCCGACAAGGAATGGCTACGAGCAGTACTTC	CASSEEPTRNGYEQYF
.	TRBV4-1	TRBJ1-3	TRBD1	TGCGCCAGCAGCCAAGATGTTGGACAGGGCTCTGGAAACACCATATATTTT	CASSQDVGQGSGNTIYF
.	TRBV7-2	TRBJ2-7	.	TGTGCCAGCAGCCCTAGGGCCCGGGGGAGCGAGCAGTACTTC	CASSPRARGSEQYF
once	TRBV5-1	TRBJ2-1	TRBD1	TGCGCCAGCCGGACAGGGGACTCCTACAATGAGCAGTTCTTC	CASRTGDSYNEQFF
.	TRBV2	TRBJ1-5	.	TGTGCCAGCAGTGTTAAAGCTCTTTATAGCAATCAGCCCCAGCATTTT	CASSVKALYSNQPQHF
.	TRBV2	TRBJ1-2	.	TGTGCCACGACAGTTGGCTTCGGCTACACCTTC	CATTVGFGYTF
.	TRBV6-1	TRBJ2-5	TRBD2	TGTGCCAGCAACAGAATGGGACTACAAGAGACCCAGTACTTC	CASNRMGLQETQYF
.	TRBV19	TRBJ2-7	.	TGTGCCAGTAGTCTCCCCTCCCACGAGCAGTACTTC	CASSLPSHEQYF
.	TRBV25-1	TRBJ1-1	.	TGTGCCAGCAGTGAATATGTAGGGGGGAACACTGAAGCTTTCTTT	CASSEYVGGNTEAFF
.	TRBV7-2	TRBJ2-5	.	TGTGCCAGCAGCCTAGCCCCACCCAGACAGACGGAGACCCAGTACTTC	CASSLAPPRQTETQYF
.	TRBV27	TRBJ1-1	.	TGTGCCAGCAGTTTAAAGGGAATGAACACTGAAGCTTTCTTT	CASSLKGMNTEAFF
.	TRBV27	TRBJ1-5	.	TGTGCCAGCAGTTTAACAAATAGCAATCAGCCCCAGCATTTT	CASSLTNSNQPQHF
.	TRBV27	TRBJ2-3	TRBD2	TGTGCCAGCATGGGGGGCGGGAGGAGAGCAGATACGCAGTATTTT	CASMGGGRRADTQYF
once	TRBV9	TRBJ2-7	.	TGTGCCAGCAGTCCTCCTTTAGGGGAGCAGTACTTC	CASSPPLGEQYF
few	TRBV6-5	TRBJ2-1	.	TGTGCCAGCAGGCAGGGTCCTAGGGGTGAGCAGTTCTTC	CASRQGPRGEQFF
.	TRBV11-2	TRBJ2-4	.	TGTGCCAGCAGCTTAGTGTCAGGTACCAAAAACATTCAGTACTTC	CASSLVSGTKNIQYF
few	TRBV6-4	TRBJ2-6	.	TGTGCCAGCAGTGACTCGTCTAGCTCTGGGGCCAACGTCCTGACTTTC	CASSDSSSSGANVLTF
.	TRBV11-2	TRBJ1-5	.	TGTGCCAGCAGCCCCTCACCCCAGGAATCAGGTAGACTGGATCAGCCCCAGCATTTT	CASSPSPQESGRLDQPQHF
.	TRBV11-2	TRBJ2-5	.	TGTGCCAGCAGCCGGGACTCCCGGGAGACCCAGTACTTC	CASSRDSRETQYF
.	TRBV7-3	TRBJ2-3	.	TGTGCCAGTGGGGTCACAGATACGCAGTATTTT	CASGVTDTQYF
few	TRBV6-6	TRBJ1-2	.	TGTGCCAGCAGTTTTGCCAGGGAATCCTATGGCTACACCTTC	CASSFARESYGYTF
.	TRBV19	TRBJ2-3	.	TGTGCCAGTAGTATAGAGGACTGGGGAACAGATACGCAGTATTTT	CASSIEDWGTDTQYF
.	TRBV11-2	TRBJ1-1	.	TGTGCCAGCAGCTTGGCCCTCGGCCCGAACACTGAAGCTTTCTTT	CASSLALGPNTEAFF
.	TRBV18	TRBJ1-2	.	TGTGCCAGCTCACCCGGCCAGAACTATGGCTACACCTTC	CASSPGQNYGYTF
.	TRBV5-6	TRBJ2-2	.	TGTGCCAGCAACCCGGGACAACGGGTTACCGGGGAGCTGTTTTTT	CASNPGQRVTGELFF
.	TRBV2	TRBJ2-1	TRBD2	TGTGCCAGCAGGGCGGGGGGGCGCAATGAGCAGTTCTTC	CASRAGGRNEQFF
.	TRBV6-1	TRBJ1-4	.	TGTGCCAGCAGTGACCCCCTCGGAAGGGGAGAAAAACTGTTTTTT	CASSDPLGRGEKLFF
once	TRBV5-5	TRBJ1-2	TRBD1	TGTGCCAGCAGCTTGTTGGGACAGGGTAACTATGGCTACACCTTC	CASSLLGQGNYGYTF
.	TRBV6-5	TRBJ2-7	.	TGTGCCATCCGGGAGTGGGAGCAGTACTTC	CAIREWEQYF
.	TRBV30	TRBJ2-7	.	TGTGCCTGGGAAAGGGGCATGGGCCGGGAGCAGTACTTC	CAWERGMGREQYF
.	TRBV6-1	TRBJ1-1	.	TGTGCCAGCAGTCCCCTGGGAGCGGGGAACACTGAAGCTTTCTTT	CASSPLGAGNTEAFF
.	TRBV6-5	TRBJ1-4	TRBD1	TGTGCCAGCAGTCCGACAGGGGGTGGTAATGAAAAACTGTTTTTT	CASSPTGGGNEKLFF
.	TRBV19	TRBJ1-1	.	TGTGCCAGTAGTCACGTGAACACTGAAGCTTTCTTT	CASSHVNTEAFF
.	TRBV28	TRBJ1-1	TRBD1	TGTGCCAGCAGCTCCAGGGGGCGGACGACTGAAGCTTTCTTT	CASSSRGRTTEAFF
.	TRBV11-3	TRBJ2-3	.	TGTGCCAGCAGCTACTTGGGGGCCACAGATACGCAGTATTTT	CASSYLGATDTQYF
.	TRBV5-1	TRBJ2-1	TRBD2	TGCGCCAGCAGTTGGACTAGCGGGGGGTTCTACAATGAGCAGTTCTTC	CASSWTSGGFYNEQFF
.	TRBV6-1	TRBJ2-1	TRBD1	TGTGCCACCATGGACAGGTACAATGAGCAGTTCTTC	CATMDRYNEQFF